Below, 24 T cell receptor beta chains from the same sample are listed, as sequenced in a study of blood T cell repertoires in COVID-19. Only in-frame clones appear in the TCRdb table, and some are missing; sequencing was by immunoSEQ multiplex PCR. The sample lists about 140,000 clones, approximately 92% occurring once. The source material was peripheral blood. Every receptor here comes from a woman in her sixties with active COVID-19.

The rearrangement joins TRBV5-1 to TRBJ2-1; 7 bases are a match to TRBD1. The CDR3 covers 13 residues. V was pared by 4 bases and J by 6 bases, with 4 bases of the junction left unmatched. Germline V gene data show CDR1 as SGHRS and CDR2 as YFSETQ. CDR3 sequence (DNA): TGCGCCAGCAGCCCGGGACAGCGCAATGAGCAGTTCTTC. It specifies CASSPGQRNEQFF.

V gene TRBV7-2 combines with J gene TRBJ2-6; 7 positions match TRBD1. The V segment lost 5 bases and the J segment 11 bases; nucleotides outside the gene matches: 6. In germline, CDR1 is SGHTA, CDR2 FQGNSA. The CDR3 sequence is 13 residues long. The CDR3 sequence: CASSPSDRHVLTF. In DNA, the CDR3 is TGTGCCAGCAGCCCGTCGGACAGGCACGTCCTGACTTTC.

The V call is TRBV27, the J call TRBJ2-4; maybe TRBD2 (6 bases). V lost 7 bases and J 12 bases, leaving 28 bases between the germline ends. Germline V gene lookup returns CDR1 MNHEY and CDR2 SMNVEV (reference sequence). The CDR3 runs to 16 residues. CDR3 bases: TGTGCCAGCACCCCCCACGGCGGGACTCTTGGCCGAGATCAGTACTTC. Translating gives CASTPHGGTLGRDQYF.

The chain has TRBV6-2 or TRBV6-3 and TRBJ2-3; D may be TRBD2 (5 bases). Germline V gene data show CDR1 as MNHEY and CDR2 as SVGEGT. The CDR3 totals 15 residues. The ends were cut back, 4 bases at V and 0 bases at J, with 11 bases in the middle. The CDR3 DNA sequence: TGTGCCAGCAGTTTGTGGGAGAGGAGCACAGATACGCAGTATTTT. Amino acid sequence: CASSLWERSTDTQYF.

The gene calls are TRBV7-9 and TRBJ1-1; D perhaps matches TRBD1 (5 bases). Per germline, CDR1 SEHNR and CDR2 FQNEAQ (reference sequence). This CDR3 comprises 15 residues. V was cut by 1 base and J by 0 bases, with 9 bases left in between. The CDR3 reads CASSLVSTVNTEAFF. For the CDR3, the DNA is TGTGCCAGCAGCTTAGTTTCGACAGTGAACACTGAAGCTTTCTTT.

This chain connects TRBV5-4 to TRBJ2-7, with D tentatively TRBD1 (7 bases). Trimming pared 4 bases from V and 2 bases from J, leaving 16 bases between. The CDR3 length is 15 residues. Germline V gene lookup returns CDR1 SGHNT and CDR2 YYREEE (reference sequence). CDR3 sequence (DNA): TGTGCCAGCAGCCCGGGACAGCGGGCCCCCTACGAGCAGTACTTC. Its translation is CASSPGQRAPYEQYF.

The V gene is TRBV5-4, the J gene TRBJ1-4; D remains unclear. Trimming removed 0 bases from V and 0 bases from J, with 3 bases in between. The CDR3 length is 14 residues. Germline CDR1 and CDR2: SGHNT and YYREEE (reference sequence). The CDR3 loop reads CASSLGATNEKLFF. The CDR3 DNA reads as TGTGCCAGCAGCTTGGGAGCAACTAATGAAAAACTGTTTTTT.

The chain links TRBV6-2 or TRBV6-3 to TRBJ2-7; 10 bases are a match to TRBD1. Per the germline V gene, CDR1 is MNHEY and CDR2 is SVGEGT. The CDR3 extends over 18 amino acids. The J segment lost 6 bases and the V segment lost 2 bases, leaving 16 bases of the junction unmatched. CDR3 amino acids: CASSYHTTTGGERREQYF. In DNA, the CDR3 is TGTGCCAGCAGTTACCACACAACGACAGGGGGCGAAAGACGCGAGCAGTACTTC.

The chain links TRBV5-4 to TRBJ2-3; no clear D gene. CDR1 is SGHNT, CDR2 YYREEE, per germline (reference sequence). The CDR3 has 15 residues. V was shortened by 3 bases and J by 0 bases, with 11 bases between the two germline ends. The chain's CDR3 is CASSSQRHSTDTQYF. In DNA, the CDR3 is TGTGCCAGCAGCTCCCAGCGCCATAGCACAGATACGCAGTATTTT.

The gene calls are TRBV6-6 and TRBJ1-2; possibly TRBD1 for D (6 bases). Trimming took off 5 bases at V and 4 bases at J, with 14 bases between the two ends. CDR1 and CDR2 (germline): MNHNY, SVGAGI (reference sequence). This CDR3 comprises 14 residues. The CDR3 DNA is TGTGCCAGCAGTCCCCAGGGGTTGATCTATGGCTACACCTTC. It translates to CASSPQGLIYGYTF.

V and J are TRBV7-9 and TRBJ1-1; D unresolved. Germline V CDR1 and CDR2: SEHNR, FQNEAQ (reference sequence). This CDR3 has 13 residues. The germline V and J ends were trimmed by 2 bases and 3 bases, with 7 bases remaining between them. The CDR3 region is CASSLMQDTEAFF. The DNA for the CDR3 is TGTGCCAGCAGCTTAATGCAGGACACTGAAGCTTTCTTT.

In its sample, this clone was seen once. The rearrangement uses TRBV7-2 and TRBJ1-1; maybe TRBD1 (6 bases). V lost 7 bases and J 5 bases, leaving 17 bases between the germline ends. Germline V CDR1 and CDR2: SGHTA, FQGNSA. The CDR3 sequence is 14 residues long. CDR3 sequence: CASKGVGGTTEAFF. In DNA form, the CDR3 reads TGTGCCAGCAAGGGGGTAGGGGGTACGACTGAAGCTTTCTTT.

The chain links TRBV6-1 to TRBJ1-6; D gene uncertain. V gave up 1 base and J gave up 0 bases, with 10 bases separating them. Germline assignment: CDR1 MNHNS and CDR2 SASEGT. The CDR3 covers 17 residues. The CDR3 loop is CASSEVGGSSYNSPLHF. The CDR3 DNA reads TGTGCCAGCAGTGAAGTGGGAGGTAGCTCCTATAATTCACCCCTCCACTTT.

The rearrangement links TRBV7-9 to TRBJ1-1, with 9 bases matching TRBD1. This CDR3 comprises 14 residues. The V gene end was trimmed by 5 bases and the J gene end by 4 bases; junction bases not matched to a gene: 5. The germline CDR1 and CDR2 sequences are SEHNR and FQNEAQ (reference sequence). The CDR3 DNA reads as TGTGCCAGCAGCCGGACAGGGGCGAGCACTGAAGCTTTCTTT. Residues: CASSRTGASTEAFF. Full variable domain (remainder filled in from reference TRBV7-9 and TRBJ1-1): DTGVSQNPRHKITKRGQNVTFRCDPISEHNRLYWYRQTLGQGPEFLTYFQNEAQLEKSRLLSDRFSAERPKGSFSTLEIQRTEQGDSAMYLCASSRTGASTEAFFGQGTRLTVV.

DNA of the CDR3: TGCGCCAGCAGCTTGGGTACCAGACTTGCTGGCACAGATACGCAGTATTTT. Residues: CASSLGTRLAGTDTQYF. V usage is TRBV5-1 and J usage is TRBJ2-3; D call uncertain. The CDR3 has 17 residues. V lost 0 bases and J lost 1, with 15 bases in between. The germline gives CDR1 SGHRS, CDR2 YFSETQ.

The J gene is TRBJ2-1, the V gene TRBV7-2; 12 bases are shared with TRBD2. This CDR3 has 15 amino acids. In germline, CDR1 is SGHTA, CDR2 FQGNSA. V trimming: 6 bases; J trimming: 7 bases; junction bases outside the gene matches: 7. The CDR3, as DNA: TGTGCCAGCAGTTCCCGACTAGCGGGAGCAAATGAGCAGTTCTTC. It translates to CASSSRLAGANEQFF.

The chain carries TRBV27 and TRBJ2-7; 10 nucleotides align to TRBD1. Germline values: CDR1 MNHEY, CDR2 SMNVEV (reference sequence). The CDR3 totals 15 residues. J was trimmed by 5 bases and V by 6 bases; bases with no gene match: 10. The CDR3 DNA reads TGTGCCAGCAGGAGATCGGGACAGGGGACCCACGAGCAGTACTTC. Residues: CASRRSGQGTHEQYF.

The rearrangement links TRBV7-3 to TRBJ2-1, with a tentative D call TRBD1 (6 bases). V was pared by 3 bases and J by 7 bases, with 13 bases between. The V gene's germline CDR1 is SGHTA and CDR2 FQGTGA. The CDR3 extends over 14 amino acids. The CDR3 DNA reads as TGTGCCAGCAGCTTGAGTCAGGGGAGTAATGAGCAGTTCTTC. Protein: CASSLSQGSNEQFF. Drawing the rest from reference TRBV7-3 and TRBJ2-1, the complete variable domain is GAGVSQTPSNKVTEKGKYVELRCDPISGHTALYWYRQSLGQGPEFLIYFQGTGAADDSGLPNDRFFAVRPEGSVSTLKIQRTERGDSAVYLCASSLSQGSNEQFFGPGTRLTVL.

The gene calls are TRBV6-2 or TRBV6-3 and TRBJ2-3; 8 positions agree with TRBD1. The CDR3 is 14 amino acids. Germline V gene sequence: CDR1 MNHEY, CDR2 SVGEGT. The trim removed 0 bases at V and 10 bases at J, leaving 6 bases unmatched. CDR3 bases: TGTGCCAGCAGTTACTCGGTCGGACAGGGAGCGCAGTATTTT. It translates to CASSYSVGQGAQYF.

Here the CDR3 reads CASSVGQGLSYEQYF. In DNA, the CDR3 is TGTGCCAGTAGTGTGGGACAGGGACTCTCCTACGAGCAGTACTTC. V and J are TRBV19 and TRBJ2-7; 9 nucleotides line up with TRBD1. Germline CDR1 and CDR2: LNHDA and SQIVND (reference sequence). Trimming removed 5 bases from V and 0 bases from J; junction bases left unmatched: 5. This CDR3 comprises 15 residues. Drawing the rest from reference TRBV19 and TRBJ2-7, the complete variable domain is DGGITQSPKYLFRKEGQNVTLSCEQNLNHDAMYWYRQDPGQGLRLIYYSQIVNDFQKGDIAEGYSVSREKKESFPLTVTSAQKNPTAFYLCASSVGQGLSYEQYFGPGTRLTVT.

This chain joins TRBV29-1 and TRBJ2-3; TRBD1 might be the D (5 bases). V gave up 4 bases and J gave up 1 base, with 6 bases separating them. The CDR3 runs 12 residues. Germline V CDR1 and CDR2: SQVTM, ANQGSEA. CDR3 amino acids: CSVGGRTDTQYF. The CDR3 DNA sequence: TGCAGCGTTGGGGGCCGCACAGATACGCAGTATTTT.

V gene TRBV4-1 combines with J gene TRBJ2-2, with 8 bases lining up with TRBD2. Germline assignment: CDR1 MGHRA and CDR2 YSYEKL. This CDR3 spans 21 amino acids. Unmatched junction bases numbered 18, after V lost 1 base and J lost 2 bases. The CDR3 DNA is TGCGCCAGCAGCCAAGTAGGACCGCGGGGGGCGCGTATCGGAAACACCGGGGAGCTGTTTTTT. It specifies CASSQVGPRGARIGNTGELFF.

CDR3 region: CATSRGGLLDRSYEQYF. The CDR3, as DNA: TGTGCCACCAGCAGAGGGGGTTTACTAGACCGGTCCTACGAGCAGTACTTC. V is TRBV15 and J is TRBJ2-7; perhaps TRBD2 as D (5 bases). CDR3 length: 17 residues. Between the trimmed V and J ends, which lost 1 base and 1 base, there was a span of 17 bases. CDR1 is LNHNV and CDR2 is YYDKDF in the germline V gene (reference sequence).

The chain employs TRBV6-5 and TRBJ1-1, with D possibly TRBD1 on 5 matching bases. This CDR3 has 12 residues. The V end was cut by 0 bases, the J end by 8 bases, with 7 bases between. Per the germline V gene, CDR1 is MNHEY and CDR2 is SVGAGI. The chain's CDR3 is CASSYSGGEAFF. The CDR3 DNA reads TGTGCCAGCAGTTACTCCGGGGGAGAAGCTTTCTTT.